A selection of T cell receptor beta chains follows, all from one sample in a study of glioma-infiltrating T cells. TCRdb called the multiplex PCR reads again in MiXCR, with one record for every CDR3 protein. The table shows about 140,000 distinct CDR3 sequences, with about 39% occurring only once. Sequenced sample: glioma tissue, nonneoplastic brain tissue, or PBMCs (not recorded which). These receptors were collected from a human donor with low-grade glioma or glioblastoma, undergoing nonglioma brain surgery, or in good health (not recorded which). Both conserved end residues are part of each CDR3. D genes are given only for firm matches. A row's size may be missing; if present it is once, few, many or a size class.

CDR3 DNA: TGTGCCTGGAGAAGATGGGGAGCTAATGAAAAACTGTTTTTT
CDR3 protein: CAWRRWGANEKLFF
V gene: TRBV30
J gene: TRBJ1-4
clone size: .
D gene: .

CDR3 DNA: TGTGCCAGCAGTCGAGGGGGACAGACCACAGATACGCAGTATTTT
CDR3 protein: CASSRGGQTTDTQYF
V gene: TRBV7-2
J gene: TRBJ2-3
clone size: .
D gene: TRBD1

CDR3 DNA: TGCGCCAGCAGCCGCCACAGGGGAGAGACCCAGTACTTC
CDR3 protein: CASSRHRGETQYF
V gene: TRBV4-1
J gene: TRBJ2-5
clone size: .
D gene: TRBD1

CDR3 DNA: TGTGCCAGCAGCTTGGTTTTGGCGAACACTGAAGCTTTCTTT
CDR3 protein: CASSLVLANTEAFF
V gene: TRBV5-5
J gene: TRBJ1-1
clone size: few
D gene: .

CDR3 DNA: TGTGCCAGCAGCTTAGGCGAGCTGTCCGAGCAGTACTTC
CDR3 protein: CASSLGELSEQYF
V gene: TRBV11-2
J gene: TRBJ2-7
clone size: .
D gene: .

CDR3 DNA: TGTGCCTGCCGTCACAGCTTCACAGATACGCAGTATTTT
CDR3 protein: CACRHSFTDTQYF
V gene: TRBV6-5
J gene: TRBJ2-3
clone size: .
D gene: .

CDR3 DNA: TGCAGTGCTAGAGATGCAGCGGGAGTGGGTGATACGCAGTATTTT
CDR3 protein: CSARDAAGVGDTQYF
V gene: TRBV20-1
J gene: TRBJ2-3
clone size: .
D gene: TRBD2

CDR3 DNA: TGTGCCAGCAGCTCCCTCACGTGGGAGGGGACCCAGTACTTC
CDR3 protein: CASSSLTWEGTQYF
V gene: TRBV5-6
J gene: TRBJ2-5
clone size: .
D gene: TRBD2

CDR3 DNA: TGTGCCAGCAGTGAATATGGAGGGAATGAGCAGTTCTTC
CDR3 protein: CASSEYGGNEQFF
V gene: TRBV25-1
J gene: TRBJ2-1
clone size: few
D gene: .

CDR3 DNA: TGTGCCAGCAGTCGGGGGGACGAGCAGTACTTC
CDR3 protein: CASSRGDEQYF
V gene: TRBV6-1
J gene: TRBJ2-7
clone size: .
D gene: TRBD2